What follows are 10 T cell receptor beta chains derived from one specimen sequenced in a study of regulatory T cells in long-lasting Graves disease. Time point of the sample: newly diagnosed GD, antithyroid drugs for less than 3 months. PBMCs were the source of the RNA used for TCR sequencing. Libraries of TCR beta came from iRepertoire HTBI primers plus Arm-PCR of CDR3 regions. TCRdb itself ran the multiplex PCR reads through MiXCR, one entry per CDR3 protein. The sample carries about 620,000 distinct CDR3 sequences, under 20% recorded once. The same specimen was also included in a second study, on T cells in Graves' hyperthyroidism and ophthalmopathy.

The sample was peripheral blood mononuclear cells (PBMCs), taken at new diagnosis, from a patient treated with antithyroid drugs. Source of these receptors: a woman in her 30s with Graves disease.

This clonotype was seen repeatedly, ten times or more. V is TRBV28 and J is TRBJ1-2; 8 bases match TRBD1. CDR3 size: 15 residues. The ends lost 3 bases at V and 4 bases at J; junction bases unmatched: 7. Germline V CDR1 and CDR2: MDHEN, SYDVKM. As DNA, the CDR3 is TGTGCCAGCAGTTTTTCAGGGGGCGAGGGCTATGGCTACACCTTC. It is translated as CASSFSGGEGYGYTF.

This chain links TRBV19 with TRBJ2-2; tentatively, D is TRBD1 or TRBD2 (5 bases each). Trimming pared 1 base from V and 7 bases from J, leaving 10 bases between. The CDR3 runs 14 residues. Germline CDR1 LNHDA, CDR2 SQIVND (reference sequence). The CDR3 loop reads CASSIAWGIGELFF. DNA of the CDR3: TGTGCCAGTAGTATAGCGTGGGGGATCGGGGAGCTGTTTTTT.

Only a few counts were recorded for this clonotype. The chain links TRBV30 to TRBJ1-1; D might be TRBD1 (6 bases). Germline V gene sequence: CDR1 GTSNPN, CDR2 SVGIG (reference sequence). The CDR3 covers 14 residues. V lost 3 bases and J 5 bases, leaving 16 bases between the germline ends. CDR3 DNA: TGTGCCTGGAGCGTATCGGGAGGGGGGACTGAAGCTTTCTTT. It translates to CAWSVSGGGTEAFF.

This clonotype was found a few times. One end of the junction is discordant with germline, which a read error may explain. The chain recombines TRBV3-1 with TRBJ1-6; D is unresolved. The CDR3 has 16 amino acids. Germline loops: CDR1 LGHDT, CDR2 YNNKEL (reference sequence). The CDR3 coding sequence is TGTGCCAGCAGACAAGGCGTCAGTAGCTATAATTCACCCCTCCACTTT. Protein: CASRQGVSSYNSPLHF.

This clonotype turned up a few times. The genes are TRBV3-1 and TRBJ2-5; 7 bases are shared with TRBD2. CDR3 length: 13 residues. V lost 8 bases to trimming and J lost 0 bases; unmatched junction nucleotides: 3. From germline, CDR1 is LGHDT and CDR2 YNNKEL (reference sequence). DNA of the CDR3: TGTGCCAGCGGGGAGGGCTACCAAGAGACCCAGTACTTC. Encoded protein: CASGEGYQETQYF.

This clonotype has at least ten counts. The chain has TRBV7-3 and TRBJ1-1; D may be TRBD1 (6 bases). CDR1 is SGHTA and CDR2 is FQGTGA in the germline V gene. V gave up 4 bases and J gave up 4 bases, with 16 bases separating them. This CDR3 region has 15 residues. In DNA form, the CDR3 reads TGTGCCAGCAGCTCCTACGTAGGGGGTCTCACTGAAGCTTTCTTT. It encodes CASSSYVGGLTEAFF.

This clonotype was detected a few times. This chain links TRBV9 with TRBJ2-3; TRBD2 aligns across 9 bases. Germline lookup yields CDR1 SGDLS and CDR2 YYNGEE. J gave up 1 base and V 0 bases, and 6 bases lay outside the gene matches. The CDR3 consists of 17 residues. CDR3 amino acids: CASSVAPAGGGTDTQYF. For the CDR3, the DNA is TGTGCCAGCAGCGTAGCACCGGCGGGAGGGGGCACAGATACGCAGTATTTT.

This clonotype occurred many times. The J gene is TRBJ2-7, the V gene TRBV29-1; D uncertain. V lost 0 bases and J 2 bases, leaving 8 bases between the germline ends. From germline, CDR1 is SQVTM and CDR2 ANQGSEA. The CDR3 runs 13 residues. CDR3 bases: TGCAGCGTTGAAGACGACAATACCTACGAGCAGTACTTC. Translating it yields CSVEDDNTYEQYF.

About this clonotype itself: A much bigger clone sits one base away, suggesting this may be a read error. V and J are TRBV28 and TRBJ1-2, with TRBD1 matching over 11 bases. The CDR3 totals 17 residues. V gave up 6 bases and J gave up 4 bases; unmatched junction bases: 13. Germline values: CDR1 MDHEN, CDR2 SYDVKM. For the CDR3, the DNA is TGTGCCAGCAGGGGACAGGGGGTTTTACTTACAAGCTATGGCTACACCTTC. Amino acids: CASRGQGVLLTSYGYTF.

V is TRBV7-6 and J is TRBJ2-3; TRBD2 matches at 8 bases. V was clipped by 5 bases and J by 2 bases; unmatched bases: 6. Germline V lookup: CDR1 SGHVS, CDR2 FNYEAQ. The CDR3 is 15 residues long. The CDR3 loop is CASSPAGGDTDTQYF. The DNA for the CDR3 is TGTGCCAGCAGCCCCGCGGGGGGCGACACAGATACGCAGTATTTT.